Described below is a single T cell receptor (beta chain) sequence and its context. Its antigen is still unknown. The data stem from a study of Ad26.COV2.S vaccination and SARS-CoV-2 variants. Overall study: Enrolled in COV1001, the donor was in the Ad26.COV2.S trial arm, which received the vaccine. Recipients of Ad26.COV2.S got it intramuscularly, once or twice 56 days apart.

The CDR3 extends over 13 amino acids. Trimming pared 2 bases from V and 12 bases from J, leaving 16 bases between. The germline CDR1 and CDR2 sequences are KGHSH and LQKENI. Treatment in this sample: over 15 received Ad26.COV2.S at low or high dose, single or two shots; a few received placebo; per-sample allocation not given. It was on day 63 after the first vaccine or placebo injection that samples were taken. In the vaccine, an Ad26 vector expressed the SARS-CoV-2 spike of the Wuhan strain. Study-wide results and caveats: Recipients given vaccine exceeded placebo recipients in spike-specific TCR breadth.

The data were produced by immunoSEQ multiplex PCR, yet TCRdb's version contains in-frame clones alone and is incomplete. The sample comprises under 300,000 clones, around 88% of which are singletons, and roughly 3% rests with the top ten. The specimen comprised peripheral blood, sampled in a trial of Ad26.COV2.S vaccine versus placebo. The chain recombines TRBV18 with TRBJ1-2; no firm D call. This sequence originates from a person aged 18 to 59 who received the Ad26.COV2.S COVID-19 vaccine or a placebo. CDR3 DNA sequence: TGTGCCAGCTCACCAAACGAGCTGCTTTGGAACACCTTC. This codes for CASSPNELLWNTF.